This TCR beta chain comes out of a study of blood T cell repertoires in COVID-19. Authors' methods: For nucleated cells, counts were estimated from reference gene primer amplification. Some clones are missing from TCRdb's copy, which holds only in-frame ones; the method was immunoSEQ multiplex PCR. The V and J calls and clone size come from that table; D and trimming were worked out from the DNA. This sample has approximately 200,000 clones; about 86% occur once, and the top ten carry less than 3.5%. Unmatched junction bases numbered 12, after V lost 10 bases and J lost 6 bases. Germline V lookup: CDR1 WNHNN, CDR2 SYGVQD (reference sequence). The CDR3 length is 15 residues.

The rearrangement links TRBV10-1 to TRBJ2-1; 10 bases are shared with TRBD1. Sequencing input: peripheral blood. The TCR was taken from a woman aged 25 to 39 with active or convalescent COVID-19. DNA for the CDR3: TGCGCCACCGCGACCCGGACAGGGGGGACCAATGAGCAGTTCTTC. It is translated as CATATRTGGTNEQFF.